Following are 15 T cell receptor beta chains from one sample sequenced in a study of identical twins. TCRdb analysed the 5' RACE reads with MiXCR anew, one entry per CDR3 protein. The repertoire holds approximately 670,000 distinct CDR3 sequences, with 5.5% to 6.5% as singletons. The material sequenced was naive T cells sorted from blood. These receptors came from a man aged 18 to 30 in good health.

The sample holds many counts of this clonotype. The V call is TRBV11-2, the J call TRBJ2-1; D is unresolved. Between the trimmed V and J ends, which lost 1 base and 5 bases, there was a span of 6 bases. This CDR3 has 13 amino acids. Germline values: CDR1 SGHAT, CDR2 FQNNGV. The CDR3 DNA reads TGTGCCAGCAGCTTAGGCCGGGACAATGAGCAGTTCTTC. This encodes CASSLGRDNEQFF.

This clonotype has at least ten counts. CDR3 residues: CASSSAARNYGYTF. CDR3 sequence (DNA): TGTGCCAGCAGCTCGGCGGCGAGGAACTATGGCTACACCTTC. The chain is built from TRBV7-9 and TRBJ1-2; D gene uncertain. This CDR3 region has 14 residues. Germline loops: CDR1 SEHNR, CDR2 FQNEAQ (reference sequence). Trimming left V 4 bases short and J 2 bases short, with 11 bases between.

This clonotype was seen ten or more times. The chain links TRBV27 to TRBJ2-1, with 10 nucleotides matching TRBD2. The CDR3 totals 14 residues. Trimming cost V 2 bases and J 9 bases; bases outside gene matches: 4. Germline CDR1 reads MNHEY; CDR2 reads SMNVEV (reference sequence). The CDR3 region has the DNA TGTGCCAGCAGTTTAGGGACTAGCGTTAGTGAGCAGTTCTTC. It encodes CASSLGTSVSEQFF.

This chain uses TRBV7-7 with TRBJ2-5; unclear D gene. This CDR3 contains 16 residues. The V gene lost 5 bases and the J gene lost 1 base, with 17 bases spanning the gap. Germline CDR1 reads SSHAT; CDR2 reads FNYEAQ (reference sequence). Written as DNA, the CDR3 is TGTGCCAGCAGCATTAGTCCCCTGTCCTTCCAAGAGACCCAGTACTTC. Its translation: CASSISPLSFQETQYF.

This chain links TRBV20-1 with TRBJ2-7; D possibly corresponds to TRBD1 (5 bases). Trimming cost V 0 bases and J 4 bases, with 22 bases left between them. Germline-derived CDR1 and CDR2 are DFQATT and SNEGSKA (reference sequence). CDR3 size: 17 residues. The CDR3 spells CSARDLTGQSLSYEQYF. The CDR3 nucleotides are TGCAGTGCTAGAGATCTTACAGGTCAAAGTCTAAGTTACGAGCAGTACTTC.

This clonotype was seen only a few times. The rearrangement joins TRBV11-3 to TRBJ2-5; TRBD2 agrees at 10 bases. This CDR3 has 15 residues. Per the germline V gene, CDR1 is SGHNT and CDR2 is YENEEA. Trimming at V came to 7 bases and at J to 4 bases, leaving 9 bases not matched to a gene. CDR3 residues: CASKEIAGGGETQYF. The CDR3 coding sequence is TGTGCCAGCAAGGAAATAGCGGGAGGTGGAGAGACCCAGTACTTC.

This clonotype showed up many times. The chain combines TRBV10-3 with TRBJ2-2; D not resolved. Germline assignment: CDR1 ENHRY and CDR2 SYGVKD. The V end was cut by 9 bases, the J end by 6 bases, with 5 bases between. CDR3 length equals 10 residues. The CDR3 loop reads CAILAGELFF. CDR3 bases: TGTGCCATATTAGCCGGGGAGCTGTTTTTT.

The CDR3 sequence is CATRGTEPNSPLHF. CDR3 sequence (DNA): TGTGCCACCAGGGGGACAGAGCCTAATTCACCCCTCCACTTT. The V gene is TRBV24-1, the J gene TRBJ1-6; 7 bases are a match to TRBD1. V lost 7 bases and J lost 6; bases outside the gene matches: 5. CDR3 length equals 14 residues. CDR1 and CDR2 from the germline V gene are KGHDR and SFDVKD.

At least ten counts were recorded for this clonotype. The chain combines TRBV20-1 with TRBJ2-1, with 8 bases matching TRBD2. Germline CDR1 reads DFQATT; CDR2 reads SNEGSKA (reference sequence). Trimming cost V 3 bases and J 8 bases; bases outside gene matches: 6. The CDR3 runs to 13 residues. This CDR3 is CSASRSGSHEQFF. CDR3 bases: TGCAGTGCTAGCCGCAGCGGGAGCCATGAGCAGTTCTTC.

The chain has TRBV11-2 and TRBJ2-1; TRBD2 matches at 9 bases. V trimming: 2 bases; J trimming: 2 bases; junction bases outside the gene matches: 4. This CDR3 comprises 16 residues. Germline CDR1 is SGHAT and CDR2 is FQNNGV. The CDR3 DNA reads as TGTGCCAGCAGCTTAATAGCGGGAGTGCCCTACAATGAGCAGTTCTTC. The encoded protein is CASSLIAGVPYNEQFF.

This clonotype was recorded a few times. This chain links TRBV3-1 with TRBJ2-2; D might be TRBD2 (5 bases). V lost 4 bases and J lost 7, with 7 bases in between. The CDR3 totals 12 residues. CDR1 is LGHDT and CDR2 is YNNKEL in the germline V gene (reference sequence). The CDR3 region has the DNA TGTGCCAGCAGCCGGGAGTTCGGGGAGCTGTTTTTT. This codes for CASSREFGELFF.

This clonotype has just a few counts. CDR3 protein: CASSLVANGYTF. In nucleotides, the CDR3 is TGTGCCAGCAGCTTGGTGGCAAACGGCTACACCTTC. This rearrangement joins TRBV5-6 to TRBJ1-2; no clear D. The CDR3 sequence is 12 residues long. V lost 0 bases, J lost 8 bases, and 8 bases lay in between. CDR1 is SGHDT and CDR2 is YYEEEE in the germline V gene.

This clonotype was observed many times. The chain uses TRBV12-3 or TRBV12-4 and TRBJ2-1; maybe TRBD2 (6 bases). The CDR3 has 12 amino acids. V was trimmed by 1 base and J by 14 bases, leaving 12 bases between them. The DNA of the CDR3 is TGTGCCAGCAGTTTAGGGAGGGAGTGGGAGTTCTTC. It is translated as CASSLGREWEFF.

The chain carries TRBV29-1 and TRBJ2-2; no clear D gene. CDR3 length equals 13 residues. Germline CDR1 is SQVTM and CDR2 is ANQGSEA. The V gene lost 8 bases and the J gene lost 3 bases, with 13 bases spanning the gap. The CDR3 here is CSLCAPDTGELFF. The CDR3 DNA follows: TGCAGCCTATGCGCGCCGGACACCGGGGAGCTGTTTTTT.

This clonotype was observed a handful of times. This chain links TRBV7-4 with TRBJ2-7, with TRBD2 as a possible D gene (8 bases). Germline CDR1 reads SGHVT; CDR2 reads SQSDAQ. The V gene lost 1 base and the J gene lost 4 bases, with 23 bases spanning the gap. This CDR3 spans 18 amino acids. As DNA, the CDR3 is TGTGCCAGCAGCTTAGTCCAACGGGGGGGACAGACCGAATACGAGCAGTACGTC. Protein: CASSLVQRGGQTEYEQYV.